The 25 T cell receptor beta chains below were found in one sample sequenced in a study of T-cell memory formation after mild COVID-19. TCRdb independently ran MiXCR on the 5' RACE reads; one entry per CDR3 protein. The profile shows roughly 48,000 distinct CDR3 sequences, 25% to 35% of them singletons. Source material: PBMCs or a T cell subset sorted from them (not recorded which). The receptors shown here come from a man aged 18 to 29 who had mild COVID-19 (a few samples of this study predate the infection). Cell type and time point are not known.

This clonotype was found once. CDR3: CASSQTLETNQPQHF. CDR3 bases: TGTGCCAGCAGCCAAACTTTGGAAACAAATCAGCCCCAGCATTTT. V is TRBV3-1 and J is TRBJ1-5, with D uncertain. Germline CDR1 LGHDT, CDR2 YNNKEL (reference sequence). Trimming cost V 2 bases and J 4 bases, with 12 bases left between them. This CDR3 has 15 residues.

This chain connects TRBV12-3 or TRBV12-4 to TRBJ2-5; weak D call: TRBD2 (5 bases). The CDR3 is made up of 13 amino acids. V lost 3 bases and J 5 bases, leaving 10 bases between the germline ends. The CDR3 DNA reads TGTGCCAGCAGTTTGGTCGGCGGGGAGACCCAGTACTTC. It codes for CASSLVGGETQYF.

The genes are TRBV7-9 and TRBJ1-1; D ambiguous. Trimming left V 4 bases short and J 7 bases short, with 16 bases between. Germline V CDR1 and CDR2: SEHNR, FQNEAQ (reference sequence). This CDR3 contains 14 residues. This CDR3 is CASSSRAGFGEAFF. CDR3 nucleotide sequence: TGTGCCAGCAGCTCCCGGGCCGGGTTCGGTGAAGCTTTCTTT.

The CDR3 sequence: CASSLWWSGNTEAFF. The CDR3 DNA reads as TGCGCCAGCAGCTTATGGTGGTCTGGGAACACTGAAGCTTTCTTT. J is TRBJ1-1 and V is TRBV5-1; D call uncertain. V shed 2 bases and J shed 1 base, with 12 bases lying between them. This CDR3 region has 15 residues. CDR1 is SGHRS, CDR2 YFSETQ, per germline.

The chain joins TRBV20-1 to TRBJ2-1; TRBD2 might be the D (6 bases). V was clipped by 5 bases and J by 2 bases, with 16 bases between them. This CDR3 contains 15 residues. CDR1 is DFQATT, CDR2 SNEGSKA, per germline (reference sequence). For the CDR3, the DNA is TGCAGTGCTCCGACGGGGGACTGGACCTACAATGAGCAGTTCTTC. Protein product: CSAPTGDWTYNEQFF.

The chain employs TRBV11-2 and TRBJ2-1; tentatively, D is TRBD2 (6 bases). Germline CDR1 is SGHAT and CDR2 is FQNNGV. CDR3 length: 16 amino acids. With 0 bases removed from V and 1 base from J, the gap between germline ends came to 10 bases. The CDR3 DNA reads TGTGCCAGCAGCTTAGATTTGCGGGATTCCTACAATGAGCAGTTCTTC. Its translation is CASSLDLRDSYNEQFF.

The chain recombines TRBV6-6 with TRBJ1-2; TRBD1 aligns across 7 bases. Germline CDR1 and CDR2: MNHNY and SVGAGI (reference sequence). The CDR3 has 16 residues. V shed 4 bases and J 8 bases; nucleotides not matched to a gene: 16. The CDR3 DNA follows: TGTGCCAGCAGTTTCCAACCCCCAGGGGGAGGCAGCGGCTACACCTTC. Translating gives CASSFQPPGGGSGYTF.

V usage is TRBV4-2 and J usage is TRBJ2-7; D is ambiguous. Germline CDR1 and CDR2: LGHNA and YNFKEQ. The CDR3 is 15 residues long. The V end was cut by 0 bases, the J end by 2 bases, with 11 bases between. The CDR3 sequence: CASSQDYRAAYEQYF. Written as DNA, the CDR3 is TGTGCCAGCAGCCAAGACTACCGGGCCGCCTACGAGCAGTACTTC.

In this sample, this clonotype turned up once. The chain links TRBV11-2 to TRBJ2-1; 10 bases line up with TRBD2. Germline loops: CDR1 SGHAT, CDR2 FQNNGV. Trimming removed 5 bases from V and 3 bases from J; junction bases left unmatched: 4. The CDR3 runs 15 residues. This chain's CDR3 is CASSRGTSDYNEQFF. The CDR3 nucleotides are TGTGCCAGCAGCCGGGGGACTAGCGACTACAATGAGCAGTTCTTC.

This chain uses TRBV27 with TRBJ2-3; 15 bases are a match to TRBD2. The CDR3 extends over 17 amino acids. Germline V gene sequence: CDR1 MNHEY, CDR2 SMNVEV (reference sequence). J gave up 2 bases and V 5 bases, and 5 bases lay outside the gene matches. The CDR3: CASSPGLAGGSTDTQYF. CDR3 DNA sequence: TGTGCCAGCAGTCCGGGACTAGCGGGGGGTTCCACAGATACGCAGTATTTT.

The genes are TRBV7-9 and TRBJ2-5; no reliable D call. The CDR3 loop spans 16 amino acids. V was clipped by 0 bases and J by 4 bases, with 15 bases between them. Germline V gene lookup returns CDR1 SEHNR and CDR2 FQNEAQ (reference sequence). In DNA, the CDR3 is TGTGCCAGCAGCTTAGCGCTCCCCTTAGCTGGAGAGACCCAGTACTTC. This codes for CASSLALPLAGETQYF. Full variable domain (rest looked up from reference TRBV7-9 and TRBJ2-5): DTGVSQNPRHKITKRGQNVTFRCDPISEHNRLYWYRQTLGQGPEFLTYFQNEAQLEKSRLLSDRFSAERPKGSFSTLEIQRTEQGDSAMYLCASSLALPLAGETQYFGPGTRLLVL.

The chain has TRBV4-2 and TRBJ2-3; tentatively, D is TRBD2 (6 bases). Germline-derived CDR1 and CDR2 are LGHNA and YNFKEQ. V lost 5 bases and J lost 4, with 16 bases in between. The CDR3 runs to 15 residues. The CDR3 sequence is CASSAPDSGADTQYF. The DNA of the CDR3 is TGTGCCAGCAGCGCTCCAGACTCGGGGGCAGATACGCAGTATTTT.

This chain connects TRBV7-9 to TRBJ2-7; 9 positions match TRBD2. CDR1 is SEHNR and CDR2 is FQNEAQ in the germline V gene (reference sequence). This CDR3 has 20 amino acids. Losses at the gene ends were 5 bases for V and 0 bases for J; bases not matched to a gene: 20. The CDR3, as DNA: TGTGCCAGCAGCCGATCCGGCGGGCTAGCGGGATCAAGCTCCTCCTACGAGCAGTACTTC. It yields the protein CASSRSGGLAGSSSSYEQYF.

The chain recombines TRBV11-2 with TRBJ2-4, with D perhaps being TRBD1 or TRBD2 (6 bases each). This CDR3 spans 17 amino acids. CDR1 SGHAT and CDR2 FQNNGV come from the germline V gene. With 3 bases removed from V and 0 bases from J, the gap between germline ends came to 15 bases. The CDR3: CASSLGHGGTAKNIQYF. CDR3 DNA: TGTGCCAGCAGCTTGGGACACGGGGGAACAGCCAAAAACATTCAGTACTTC.

The sample holds a few counts of this clonotype. This rearrangement joins TRBV23-1 to TRBJ2-5; D ambiguous. TRBV23-1 is marked as an open reading frame, function uncertain. Trimming stripped 8 bases from V and 0 bases from J, with 10 bases between. This CDR3 spans 13 amino acids. The CDR3 DNA is TGCGCCAGCGGCCGGCCGTACCAAGAGACCCAGTACTTC. It encodes CASGRPYQETQYF.

V is TRBV12-3 or TRBV12-4 and J is TRBJ2-1; D gene unclear. This CDR3 region has 15 residues. V lost 3 bases to trimming and J lost 4 bases, with 13 bases between them. CDR3 bases: TGTGCCAGCAGTTTGAACTCGTCACCATACAATGAGCAGTTCTTC. As protein: CASSLNSSPYNEQFF.

This clonotype was seen a handful of times. The gene calls are TRBV5-1 and TRBJ2-1; unclear D gene. In germline, CDR1 is SGHRS, CDR2 YFSETQ. Trimming pared 5 bases from V and 2 bases from J, leaving 8 bases between. The CDR3 is 13 amino acids. CDR3 region: CASRSSTYNEQFF. In nucleotides, the CDR3 is TGCGCCAGCAGGTCGTCGACCTACAATGAGCAGTTCTTC.

V gene TRBV24-1 combines with J gene TRBJ1-1; possibly TRBD1 for D (5 bases). The CDR3 extends over 14 amino acids. CDR1 KGHDR and CDR2 SFDVKD come from the germline V gene. Trimming removed 4 bases at V and 5 bases at J, with 13 bases between. The CDR3 region is CATSDWGSGTEAFF. CDR3 coding DNA: TGTGCCACCAGTGACTGGGGGAGTGGGACTGAAGCTTTCTTT.

This clonotype was detected only a few times. The chain carries TRBV6-2 or TRBV6-3 and TRBJ2-5; D is possibly TRBD1 (5 bases). Trimming shortened V by 4 bases and J by 7 bases, and 10 bases separated the two germline ends. Germline values: CDR1 MNHEY, CDR2 SVGEGT. This CDR3 spans 12 amino acids. The CDR3: CASSLPQATQYF. CDR3 sequence (DNA): TGTGCCAGCAGTTTACCACAGGCGACCCAGTACTTC.

This clonotype was seen a few times. The V call is TRBV5-5, the J call TRBJ2-2; perhaps TRBD1 as D (6 bases). V shed 3 bases and J shed 3 bases, with 18 bases lying between them. Germline CDR1 reads SGHKS; CDR2 reads YYEKEE (reference sequence). The CDR3 sequence is 17 residues long. DNA of the CDR3: TGTGCCAGCAGCTCCACCAGCAGGGGTTTGTACACCGGGGAGCTGTTTTTT. As protein: CASSSTSRGLYTGELFF.

CDR3 sequence (DNA): TGTGCCAGCAGTTTTGGGGGTTCCTTCTACGAGCAGTACTTC. It is translated as CASSFGGSFYEQYF. The V call is TRBV12-3 or TRBV12-4, the J call TRBJ2-7, with D tentatively TRBD1 or TRBD2 (5 bases each). V was shortened by 3 bases and J by 3 bases, with 12 bases between the two germline ends. The CDR3 is made up of 14 amino acids.

The chain combines TRBV5-8 with TRBJ1-1, with 7 bases lining up with TRBD1. The V gene's germline CDR1 is SGHTS and CDR2 YDEGEE. The CDR3 consists of 13 residues. J lost 4 bases, V lost 3 bases, and 3 bases had no gene match. The CDR3 DNA follows: TGTGCCAGCAGCTCGACAGGGTTCACTGAAGCTTTCTTT. Translated, it gives CASSSTGFTEAFF.

This sequence joins TRBV20-1 and TRBJ2-1, with D unclear. V was cut by 3 bases and J by 6 bases, with 6 bases left in between. This CDR3 has 11 residues. The germline V gene encodes CDR1 DFQATT and CDR2 SNEGSKA (reference sequence). CDR3 amino acids: CSARWGNEQFF. In DNA form, the CDR3 reads TGCAGTGCTAGGTGGGGCAATGAGCAGTTCTTC.

A few counts support this clonotype. The genes are TRBV7-3 and TRBJ1-2; D is perhaps TRBD1 (6 bases). Germline V gene lookup returns CDR1 SGHTA and CDR2 FQGTGA. The CDR3 spans 13 residues. Trimming took off 5 bases at V and 4 bases at J, with 11 bases between the two ends. Written as DNA, the CDR3 is TGTGCCAGCAGCCCTGGGGGCAGCTATGGCTACACCTTC. Its protein is CASSPGGSYGYTF.

This clonotype was detected a few times. The chain links TRBV4-1 to TRBJ1-4, with D unclear. V was clipped by 0 bases and J by 8 bases, with 7 bases between them. The germline CDR1 and CDR2 sequences are MGHRA and YSYEKL. The CDR3 is 13 residues long. CDR3 DNA: TGCGCCAGCAGCCAAGAGAACAGCGAAAAACTGTTTTTT. This codes for CASSQENSEKLFF.